This T cell receptor beta chain derives from a study of cytomegalovirus exposure and HLA in healthy donors. Overall study context: An earlier analysis found around 120 million unique TCR beta sequences from around 180 million T cells.

In the PCR, 60 Vbeta and 13 Jbeta primers were used. The table came from immunoSEQ multiplex PCR; TCRdb's copy has only in-frame clones and leaves some out. Of 150,000 to 200,000 clones detected, about three quarters appear once; the ten largest clones hold approximately 0.99%. The CDR3 is made up of 16 amino acids. Trimming took 0 bases from V and 6 from J; bases not matched to a gene: 6. Looked up from germline, CDR1 is MGHRA and CDR2 is YSYEKL. In this sample, this clone turned up a few times. This clonotype was sampled from a woman aged 40 to 50 in good health and CMV-seronegative. The genes are TRBV4-1 and TRBJ2-5, with TRBD2 identical over 11 bases. Sequenced sample: PBMCs. CDR3 loop: CASSQEGTSGRKTQYF. The CDR3 nucleotides are TGCGCCAGCAGCCAAGAGGGTACTAGCGGGAGAAAGACCCAGTACTTC.